This T cell receptor (beta chain) appears in the sequencing data of a study of cytotoxic CD8 clonotypes in ibrutinib-treated CLL. General observations from the study: Baseline-level clonality went beyond age-matched healthy donors and moved in step with circulating CD8+ T-cell counts. Public clonotypes were uncommon and contracted or stayed stable on treatment.

This clone has just one count. What it binds is unknown. The assay was immunoSEQ multiplex PCR, and TCRdb's table has in-frame clones only and misses some. The repertoire holds about 180,000 clones, with approximately 80% as singletons. Looked up from germline, CDR1 is LNHNV and CDR2 is YYDKDF (reference sequence). With 1 base removed from V and 4 bases from J, the gap between germline ends came to 4 bases. The length of the CDR3 is 12 residues. The rearrangement links TRBV15 to TRBJ1-1; D remains ambiguous. This TCR derives from a human donor with chronic lymphocytic leukemia. This material consisted of PBMCs, taken after 24 months of ibrutinib treatment. The CDR3 sequence is CATSRVGTEAFF. The CDR3 DNA is TGTGCCACCAGCAGAGTTGGCACTGAAGCTTTCTTT.